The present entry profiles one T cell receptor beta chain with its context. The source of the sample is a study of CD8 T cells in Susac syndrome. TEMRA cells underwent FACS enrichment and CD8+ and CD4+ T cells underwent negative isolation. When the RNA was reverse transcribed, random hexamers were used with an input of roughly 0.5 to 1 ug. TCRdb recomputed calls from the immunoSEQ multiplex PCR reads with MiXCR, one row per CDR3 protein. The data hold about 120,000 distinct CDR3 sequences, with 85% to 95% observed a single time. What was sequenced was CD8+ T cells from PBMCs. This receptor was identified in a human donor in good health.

CDR3 in amino acids: CASSLPRGTDTGANTQYF. The CDR3, as DNA: TGCGCCAGCAGCTTACCTCGAGGGACGGATACGGGGGCGAATACGCAGTATTTT. The chain carries TRBV5-1 and TRBJ2-3, with D possibly called TRBD1 or TRBD2 (6 bases each). V was pared by 2 bases and J by 7 bases, with 26 bases between. CDR3 length equals 18 residues. Germline CDR1 is SGHRS and CDR2 is YFSETQ.